Listed below are T cell receptor beta chains from one sample, sequenced in a study of blood T cells in healthy people across ages. From the 5' RACE reads, TCRdb called clonotypes with MiXCR, one entry per CDR3 protein. The sample has 1.5 million to 2 million distinct CDR3 sequences; around 50% are singletons. Sequenced input: blood. Receptor source: a woman aged 35 to 49 in good health. Each CDR3 is given with its conserved first and last residue. Each record gives: CDR3 length, clone size, V gene, J gene, D gene, CDR3 DNA, CDR3 protein. A D gene is named only where the DNA matches it firmly. A clone size is listed for some rows: how often the clone was seen (once, few, many), or a class if it is expanded.

16,NA,TRBV6-2/TRBV6-3,TRBJ1-6,NA,TGTGCCAGCAGTTATCCATCTGGGTGGATGGATTCACCCCTCCACTTT,CASSYPSGWMDSPLHF
14,few,TRBV27,TRBJ2-5,TRBD2,TGTGCCAGCAGCTATTTAGCGGGGGTGGAGACCCAGTACTTC,CASSYLAGVETQYF
16,NA,TRBV28,TRBJ2-5,NA,TGTGCCAGCAGAGGGAGGCAGGGGTCAAGAAGGGAGACCCAGTACTTC,CASRGRQGSRRETQYF
15,NA,TRBV27,TRBJ2-1,TRBD1,TGTGCCAGCAGTTTATGGAGACAGGGGGGGAATGAGCAGTTCTTC,CASSLWRQGGNEQFF
11,NA,TRBV6-2/TRBV6-3,TRBJ1-2,NA,TGTGCCAGCACGTTCGGCTATGGCTACACCTTC,CASTFGYGYTF
16,NA,TRBV6-1,TRBJ2-3,TRBD2,TGTGCCAGCATCGGGACTAGCGGGGGGTACACAGATACGCAGTATTTT,CASIGTSGGYTDTQYF
13,NA,TRBV20-1,TRBJ2-7,NA,TGCAGTGCCAACGGCGAGGGCACCTACGAGCAGTACTTC,CSANGEGTYEQYF
19,NA,TRBV4-3,TRBJ2-1,TRBD2,TGCGCCAGCAGCCCCGAGGTAGTAGGGGGGACTAGCGGTTACAATGAGCAGTTCTTC,CASSPEVVGGTSGYNEQFF
14,NA,TRBV27,TRBJ2-7,NA,TGTGCCAGCAGTTTAAGGGAATCCCCCTACGAGCAGTACTTC,CASSLRESPYEQYF
18,NA,TRBV3-1,TRBJ2-1,TRBD2,TGTGCCAGCAGCCATTCCTCCCTCGGGGGGGACGCCTACAATGAGCAGTTCTTC,CASSHSSLGGDAYNEQFF
13,NA,TRBV5-6,TRBJ2-3,NA,TGTGCCAGCAGCCCCTTAGAGGCAGGGGAGCAGTATTTT,CASSPLEAGEQYF
14,many,TRBV6-5,TRBJ2-1,TRBD1,TGCGCCAGCAGCCGGGACAGGGGCGACAATGAGCAGTTCTTC,CASSRDRGDNEQFF
16,NA,TRBV4-1,TRBJ1-5,TRBD1,TGCGCCAGCAGCCTAATAGGGGGCTCTAGCAATCAGCCCCAGCATTTT,CASSLIGGSSNQPQHF
18,NA,TRBV5-1,TRBJ1-2,TRBD1,TGCGCCAGCAGCTTGGCCGGGACAGGGTTCTCTAATAACTATGGCTACACCTTC,CASSLAGTGFSNNYGYTF
16,few,TRBV28,TRBJ2-4,TRBD1,TGTGCCAGCAGTTTACTCACTTTCGACAGGGGGAACATTCAGTACTTC,CASSLLTFDRGNIQYF
13,NA,TRBV29-1,TRBJ1-4,NA,TGCAGCGCCGGGGGGTTAACTAATGAAAAACTGTTTTTT,CSAGGLTNEKLFF
16,once,TRBV28,TRBJ2-5,NA,TGTGCCAGCAGTCTAGAACAGGGTTTCGGGCAAGAGACCCAGTACTTC,CASSLEQGFGQETQYF
16,NA,TRBV9,TRBJ2-5,NA,TGTGCCAGCAGCTCCCGTTACGCGGGCTCCTACAATGAGCAGTACTTC,CASSSRYAGSYNEQYF
15,NA,TRBV5-1,TRBJ1-4,TRBD1,TGCGCCAGCAGCTTGGAAACAGGGGGTAAAGAAAAACTGTTTTTT,CASSLETGGKEKLFF
14,NA,TRBV29-1,TRBJ2-7,TRBD2,TGCAGCGTTTACGCGACTAGCGGGCCCACTCACCAGTACTTC,CSVYATSGPTHQYF
12,NA,TRBV5-8,TRBJ2-7,NA,TGTGCCAGCAGCTTGGGAGGGTGCGAGCAGTACTTC,CASSLGGCEQYF